Presented here are 26 T cell receptor beta chains from one specimen sequenced in a study of identical twins. Using its own MiXCR run on the 5' RACE reads, TCRdb lists one record per CDR3 protein. The repertoire holds around 570,000 distinct CDR3 sequences, with roughly 9.5% as singletons. This sample was shared with a second study, whose subject was yellow fever vaccine responses in identical twins.

Sequencing was done on a sample of PBMCs. The receptors derive from a woman younger than 30 in good health.

This clonotype was counted a few times. J is TRBJ2-7 and V is TRBV28; TRBD1 agrees at 12 bases. The CDR3 has 15 residues. Germline CDR1 and CDR2: MDHEN and SYDVKM. The V gene end was trimmed by 5 bases and the J gene end by 3 bases; junction bases not matched to a gene: 5. The CDR3 sequence is CASSGGTGGLYEQYF. In DNA, the CDR3 is TGTGCCAGCAGTGGGGGGACAGGGGGCCTCTACGAGCAGTACTTC.

This clonotype was detected ten times or more. The chain has TRBV28 and TRBJ2-7; 10 bases agree with TRBD2. With 8 bases clipped from V and 1 base from J, the junction kept 11 bases outside the gene matches. This CDR3 region has 16 residues. The germline gives CDR1 MDHEN, CDR2 SYDVKM. The CDR3 loop reads CASLSDTGLASYEQYF. The CDR3 nucleotides are TGTGCCAGCCTATCTGATACGGGACTAGCGTCCTACGAGCAGTACTTC.

This clonotype has a handful of counts. The CDR3 nucleotides are TGCGCCAGCAGCTTGGCCGGGACAGGGGGCGCAGATACGCAGTATTTT. It encodes CASSLAGTGGADTQYF. The genes are TRBV5-1 and TRBJ2-3; 12 nucleotides align to TRBD1. This CDR3 spans 16 amino acids. The V segment lost 0 bases and the J segment 4 bases; nucleotides outside the gene matches: 3. The germline CDR1 and CDR2 sequences are SGHRS and YFSETQ.

This clonotype showed up just a few times. The gene calls are TRBV11-2 and TRBJ2-1; 11 nucleotides line up with TRBD1. Losses at the gene ends were 5 bases for V and 15 bases for J; bases not matched to a gene: 15. Germline assignment: CDR1 SGHAT and CDR2 FQNNGV. The CDR3 covers 15 residues. The CDR3, as DNA: TGTGCCAGCAGCCTCCGGAGGACAGGGGGCGAAGAATGGTTCTTC. It translates to CASSLRRTGGEEWFF.

The table lists this clonotype with a few counts. The chain is built from TRBV6-1 and TRBJ2-7; 7 bases agree with TRBD1. Germline CDR1 and CDR2: MNHNS and SASEGT. Trimming took 6 bases from V and 2 from J; bases not matched to a gene: 7. CDR3 length: 14 residues. The DNA of the CDR3 is TGTGCCAGCAGGAAAACAGGGGCAACCTACGAGCAGTACTTC. Amino acid sequence: CASRKTGATYEQYF.

This clonotype was detected ten times or more. The chain combines TRBV2 with TRBJ2-5, with 10 bases matching TRBD2. The trim removed 1 base at V and 2 bases at J, leaving 4 bases unmatched. Germline V lookup: CDR1 SNHLY, CDR2 FYNNEI. The CDR3 totals 16 residues. The CDR3 sequence: CASSEGSSGGQETQYF. The CDR3 DNA follows: TGTGCCAGCAGTGAAGGGTCTAGCGGGGGTCAAGAGACCCAGTACTTC.

This clonotype has ten or more counts. V usage is TRBV4-3 and J usage is TRBJ2-2; possible D gene TRBD1, 6 bases. The CDR3 covers 15 residues. Per the germline V gene, CDR1 is LGHNA and CDR2 is YSLEER. V was trimmed by 0 bases and J by 6 bases, leaving 11 bases between them. In DNA form, the CDR3 reads TGCGCCAGCAGCCAAGACCCGAGGGGGTCCGGGGAGCTGTTTTTT. Translated, it gives CASSQDPRGSGELFF.

The table lists this clonotype with many counts. This chain joins TRBV11-2 and TRBJ2-4; D remains unclear. The germline gives CDR1 SGHAT, CDR2 FQNNGV. Trimming pared 0 bases from V and 0 bases from J, leaving 9 bases between. This CDR3 is built from 16 residues. The CDR3 loop reads CASSLDSGLAKNIQYF. CDR3 DNA sequence: TGTGCCAGCAGCTTAGATTCAGGTCTAGCCAAAAACATTCAGTACTTC. The variable domain in full, completed from reference TRBV11-2 and TRBJ2-4, reads EAGVAQSPRYKIIEKRQSVAFWCNPISGHATLYWYQQILGQGPKLLIQFQNNGVVDDSQLPKDRFSAERLKGVDSTLKIQPAKLEDSAVYLCASSLDSGLAKNIQYFGAGTRLSVL.

The rearrangement uses TRBV21-1 and TRBJ2-3; the table assigns TRBD2, which was not confirmed against the DNA. TRBV21-1 is reported as a pseudogene. The CDR3 runs 17 residues. CDR3 in amino acids: CASSLLAKYISTDTQYF. For the CDR3, the DNA is TGTGCCAGCAGCCTCCTAGCGAAGTACATTAGCACAGATACGCAGTATTTT.

The CDR3: CASSPSAGAGNTEAFF. In nucleotides, the CDR3 is TGTGCCAGCAGCCCCAGCGCTGGGGCGGGGAACACTGAAGCTTTCTTT. This sequence joins TRBV3-1 and TRBJ1-1, with D possibly TRBD1 on 5 matching bases. The germline V and J ends were trimmed by 4 bases and 1 base, with 16 bases remaining between them. The CDR3 loop spans 16 amino acids. Germline CDR1 reads LGHDT; CDR2 reads YNNKEL (reference sequence).

The V gene is TRBV7-9, the J gene TRBJ1-1, with no clear D. The CDR3 is 14 residues long. CDR1 and CDR2 (germline): SEHNR, FQNEAQ (reference sequence). V lost 3 bases and J 0 bases, leaving 8 bases between the germline ends. Written as DNA, the CDR3 is TGTGCCAGCAGCTTCAGCACAGTGAACACTGAAGCTTTCTTT. Protein sequence: CASSFSTVNTEAFF.

This clonotype was observed at least ten times. V gene TRBV4-2 combines with J gene TRBJ2-2; 7 positions match TRBD1. Germline CDR1 LGHNA, CDR2 YNFKEQ. J was trimmed by 4 bases and V by 4 bases; bases with no gene match: 6. This CDR3 comprises 15 residues. DNA for the CDR3: TGTGCCAGCAGCCGGGGAGACAGGGCCACCGGGGAGCTGTTTTTT. The encoded protein is CASSRGDRATGELFF.

This clonotype was counted a few times. The chain couples TRBV7-2 to TRBJ2-7, with D maybe TRBD2 (6 bases). Looked up from germline, CDR1 is SGHTA and CDR2 is FQGNSA. The CDR3 length is 16 residues. V was clipped by 0 bases and J by 2 bases, with 14 bases between them. CDR3 sequence: CASSLAWDFRAYEQYF. CDR3 DNA sequence: TGTGCCAGCAGCTTAGCGTGGGACTTTAGAGCCTACGAGCAGTACTTC.

This clonotype was seen many times. The CDR3 here is CASNKPGTGGAYEQYF. The CDR3 bases are TGTGCCAGCAACAAACCGGGGACGGGGGGGGCCTACGAGCAGTACTTC. J is TRBJ2-7 and V is TRBV7-9, with 8 bases fitting TRBD2. CDR1 and CDR2 (germline): SEHNR, FQNEAQ (reference sequence). The CDR3 contains 16 residues. After removal of 7 bases from V and 2 bases from J, the junction contained 13 bases not matched to a gene.

There are many counts of this clonotype. The chain joins TRBV3-1 to TRBJ1-4; TRBD1 aligns across 7 bases. The CDR3 extends over 15 amino acids. CDR1 is LGHDT and CDR2 is YNNKEL in the germline V gene (reference sequence). The ends lost 7 bases at V and 4 bases at J; junction bases unmatched: 9. DNA of the CDR3: TGTGCCAGCACCTTTCGGACAGGATATAATGAAAAACTGTTTTTT. This sequence encodes CASTFRTGYNEKLFF.

The J gene is TRBJ2-2, the V gene TRBV7-9, with 8 bases fitting TRBD1. This CDR3 has 16 residues. The germline V gene encodes CDR1 SEHNR and CDR2 FQNEAQ (reference sequence). Germline trimming cut 5 bases from V and 6 bases from J; bases unmatched to any gene: 11. In nucleotides, the CDR3 is TGTGCCAGCAGCCGCCCACAGGGGGTCAAACCCGGGGAGCTGTTTTTT. It codes for CASSRPQGVKPGELFF.

This clonotype was picked up many times. The chain employs TRBV3-1 and TRBJ2-7; the match to TRBD2 covers 9 bases. Per germline, CDR1 LGHDT and CDR2 YNNKEL (reference sequence). The CDR3 extends over 15 amino acids. Losses at the gene ends were 0 bases for V and 1 base for J; bases not matched to a gene: 1. CDR3 sequence: CASSQDLAGSYEQYF. In DNA form, the CDR3 reads TGTGCCAGCAGCCAAGATCTAGCGGGGTCCTACGAGCAGTACTTC.

This clonotype has more than one count but fewer than ten. CDR3 bases: TGCGCCAGCAGCTTGGTTCAATCTGGGGAGACCCAGTACTTC. It encodes CASSLVQSGETQYF. The V call is TRBV5-1, the J call TRBJ2-5; D remains ambiguous. This CDR3 is built from 14 residues. Germline CDR1 and CDR2: SGHRS and YFSETQ. V lost 0 bases and J lost 5, with 11 bases in between.

The sample holds many counts of this clonotype. The V and J genes are TRBV29-1 and TRBJ2-7; 7 bases are a match to TRBD1. The CDR3 is made up of 13 amino acids. The germline gives CDR1 SQVTM, CDR2 ANQGSEA. V was clipped by 5 bases and J by 5 bases; unmatched bases: 9. Here the CDR3 DNA reads TGCAGCGTTAGGGCAGGGGGTCTCCACGAGCAGTACTTC. Protein: CSVRAGGLHEQYF.

This clonotype came up many times. This sequence joins TRBV5-1 and TRBJ1-2; no clear D. Deletions cut 2 bases from V and 0 bases from J, with 5 bases between. This CDR3 has 13 residues. Per germline, CDR1 SGHRS and CDR2 YFSETQ. The CDR3 DNA reads as TGCGCCAGCAGCTTAGCGACTAACTATGGCTACACCTTC. It specifies CASSLATNYGYTF.

On this clonotype: In this CDR3 the conserved last residue, phenylalanine or tryptophan, is missing, so a read error is likely. The CDR3 sequence: CASSSLWGAEETQYL. In nucleotides, the CDR3 is TGTGCCAGCAGCTCCTTGTGGGGAGCTGAGGAGACCCAGTACTTA. V and J are TRBV7-9 and TRBJ2-5; D is perhaps TRBD2 (5 bases). Per germline, CDR1 SEHNR and CDR2 FQNEAQ (reference sequence). There are 15 residues in the CDR3. With 4 bases removed from V and 5 bases from J, the gap between germline ends came to 17 bases.

This rearrangement joins TRBV2 to TRBJ2-1, with D perhaps matching TRBD1 (5 bases). Trimming removed 6 bases from V and 11 bases from J, with 8 bases in between. The CDR3 contains 10 residues. CDR1 is SNHLY, CDR2 FYNNEI, per germline. The CDR3 sequence is CASRGVQQFF. The CDR3 region has the DNA TGTGCCAGCAGAGGGGTTCAGCAGTTCTTC. The full variable domain, completed using reference TRBV2 and TRBJ2-1, is EPEVTQTPSHQVTQMGQEVILRCVPISNHLYFYWYRQILGQKVEFLVSFYNNEISEKSEIFDDQFSVERPDGSNFTLKIRSTKLEDSAMYFCASRGVQQFFGPGTRLTVL.

This clonotype was seen ten or more times. This chain links TRBV4-1 with TRBJ1-3, with no clear D. The V end was cut by 0 bases, the J end by 0 bases, with 0 bases between. Germline CDR1 reads MGHRA; CDR2 reads YSYEKL. CDR3 length: 13 amino acids. The CDR3 sequence is CASSQDSGNTIYF. For the CDR3, the DNA is TGCGCCAGCAGCCAAGACTCTGGAAACACCATATATTTT.

This clonotype appeared many times. The chain links TRBV29-1 to TRBJ2-1, with 8 bases that match TRBD2. J lost 8 bases, V lost 0 bases, and 6 bases had no gene match. Germline-derived CDR1 and CDR2 are SQVTM and ANQGSEA. This CDR3 has 14 residues. CDR3 region: CSVEERAGGYEQFF. CDR3 in DNA: TGCAGCGTTGAAGAACGGGCGGGAGGCTATGAGCAGTTCTTC.

This clonotype has more than one count but fewer than ten. The rearrangement joins TRBV7-2 to TRBJ2-7; TRBD2 matches 10 bases. The V segment lost 5 bases and the J segment 3 bases; nucleotides outside the gene matches: 13. From germline, CDR1 is SGHTA and CDR2 FQGNSA. The CDR3 consists of 17 residues. Here the CDR3 reads CASSNPTSGSYFYEQYF. In nucleotides, the CDR3 is TGTGCCAGCAGCAACCCGACTAGCGGGTCCTATTTCTACGAGCAGTACTTC.

This clonotype was found a few times. The chain couples TRBV27 to TRBJ2-7, with D possibly TRBD1 on 5 matching bases. This CDR3 spans 13 amino acids. Germline-derived CDR1 and CDR2 are MNHEY and SMNVEV (reference sequence). Trimming took 5 bases from V and 2 from J, leaving 10 bases between them. The CDR3 DNA reads TGTGCCAGCAGTGTCATAGGGGCCTACGAGCAGTACTTC. This encodes CASSVIGAYEQYF.